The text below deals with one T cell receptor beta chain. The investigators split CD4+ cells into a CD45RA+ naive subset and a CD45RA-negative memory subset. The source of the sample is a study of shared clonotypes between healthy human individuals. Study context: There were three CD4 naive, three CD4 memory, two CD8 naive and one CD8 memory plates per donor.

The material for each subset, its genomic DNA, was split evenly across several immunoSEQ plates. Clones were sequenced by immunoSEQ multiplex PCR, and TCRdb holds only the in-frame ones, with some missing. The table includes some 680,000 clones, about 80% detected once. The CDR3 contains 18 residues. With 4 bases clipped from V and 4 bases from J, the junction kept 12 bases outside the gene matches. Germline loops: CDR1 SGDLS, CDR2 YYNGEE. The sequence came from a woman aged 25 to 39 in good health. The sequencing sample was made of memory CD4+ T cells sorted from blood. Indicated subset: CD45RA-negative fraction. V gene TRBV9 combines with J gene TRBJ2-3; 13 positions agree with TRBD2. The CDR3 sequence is CASSFGGLAGVNPDTQYF. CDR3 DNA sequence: TGTGCCAGCAGCTTCGGCGGACTAGCGGGAGTTAATCCAGATACGCAGTATTTT.